This T cell receptor beta chain was sequenced for a study of blood T cell repertoires in COVID-19. Across the study: PBMCs, B-cell-depleted T cells, or T cells were the source of the cDNA or gDNA that made up the material.

The CDR3 is made up of 19 amino acids. Germline loops: CDR1 MNHEY, CDR2 SMNVEV (reference sequence). V shed 2 bases and J shed 0 bases, with 20 bases lying between them. In the source study's methods: Cell counts per sample came from amplifying reference gene primers. Some clones are missing from TCRdb's copy, which holds only in-frame ones; the method was immunoSEQ multiplex PCR. The DNA gave D and trimming, while V, J and clone size come from that table. The table has around 250,000 clones, around 86% seen once. The rearrangement links TRBV27 to TRBJ2-1; D perhaps matches TRBD2 (6 bases). This receptor was taken from a man aged 18-30 years who had recovered from COVID-19. Source material: PBMCs or T cells enriched from blood (not recorded which). The CDR3 sequence is CASSLRLRFGGTSYNEQFF. The CDR3 region has the DNA TGTGCCAGCAGTTTAAGACTTAGGTTCGGCGGGACCTCCTACAATGAGCAGTTCTTC.